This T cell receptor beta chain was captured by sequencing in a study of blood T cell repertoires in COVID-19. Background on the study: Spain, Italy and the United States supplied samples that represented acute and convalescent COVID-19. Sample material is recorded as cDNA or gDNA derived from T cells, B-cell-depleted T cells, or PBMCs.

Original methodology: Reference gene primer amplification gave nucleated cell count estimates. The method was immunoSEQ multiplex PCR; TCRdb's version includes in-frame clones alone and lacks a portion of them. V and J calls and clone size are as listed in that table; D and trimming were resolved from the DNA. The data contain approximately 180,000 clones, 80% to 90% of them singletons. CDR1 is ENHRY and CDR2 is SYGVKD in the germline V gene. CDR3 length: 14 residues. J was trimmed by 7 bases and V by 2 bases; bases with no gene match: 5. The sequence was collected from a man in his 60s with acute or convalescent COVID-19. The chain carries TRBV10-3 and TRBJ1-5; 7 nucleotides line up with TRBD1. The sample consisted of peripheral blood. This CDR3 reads CAISEGGGWQPQHF. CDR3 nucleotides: TGTGCCATCAGTGAGGGAGGGGGCTGGCAGCCCCAGCATTTT.